The entry below gives a single TCR beta chain sequence along with its context. Antigen: not known. The record originates from a study of cytomegalovirus exposure and HLA in healthy donors. Whole-study findings and limits: Presence/absence analyses took donor sequencing depth as roughly uniform. Confirmation was obtained in vitro that a few CMV-associated chains are specific for CMV antigens.

V dropped 5 bases and J dropped 9; count of bases not matched to a gene: 3. The CDR3 spans 14 residues. Germline lookup yields CDR1 WSHSY and CDR2 SAAADI. PCR employed 60 Vbeta and 13 Jbeta primers. In the authors' methods: Some 9.9 million of 65 million to 95 million unique TCR beta chains were shared, per a later count. Some clones are missing from TCRdb's copy, which holds only in-frame ones; the method was immunoSEQ multiplex PCR. That table gives V, J and clone size, and the DNA gave D and trimming. The data contain approximately 91,000 clones, 55% to 65% of them singletons. This chain uses TRBV10-2 with TRBJ1-6, with 11 positions matching TRBD1. The sequencing input was PBMCs. This TCR came from a human donor in good health. CDR3 residues: CASSLGQGVSPLHF. The CDR3 DNA is TGCGCCAGCAGTCTGGGACAGGGGGTTTCACCCCTCCACTTT.